This T cell receptor (beta chain) came from a study of blood T cell repertoires in COVID-19. Study-level background: PBMCs, B-cell-depleted T cells, or T cells provided the cDNA or gDNA that made up the material.

Original processing methods: Nucleated cell counts were estimated from reference gene primer amplification. Here immunoSEQ multiplex PCR was the method, and the copy in TCRdb shows in-frame clones only, minus some. That table supplies the V and J calls and clone size; D and trimming were determined from the DNA. The repertoire holds tens of thousands of clones, with 65% to 85% as singletons. Per the germline V gene, CDR1 is SGHAT and CDR2 is FQNNGV. Deletions cut 1 base from V and 4 bases from J, with 10 bases between. This CDR3 is built from 14 residues. The specimen was peripheral blood. This clonotype originated in a woman aged 50 to 60 with active or convalescent COVID-19. The J gene is TRBJ1-2, the V gene TRBV11-2; unclear D gene. Here the CDR3 DNA reads TGTGCCAGCAGCTTAGGAGGAGCCCGCTATGGCTACACCTTC. Protein: CASSLGGARYGYTF.